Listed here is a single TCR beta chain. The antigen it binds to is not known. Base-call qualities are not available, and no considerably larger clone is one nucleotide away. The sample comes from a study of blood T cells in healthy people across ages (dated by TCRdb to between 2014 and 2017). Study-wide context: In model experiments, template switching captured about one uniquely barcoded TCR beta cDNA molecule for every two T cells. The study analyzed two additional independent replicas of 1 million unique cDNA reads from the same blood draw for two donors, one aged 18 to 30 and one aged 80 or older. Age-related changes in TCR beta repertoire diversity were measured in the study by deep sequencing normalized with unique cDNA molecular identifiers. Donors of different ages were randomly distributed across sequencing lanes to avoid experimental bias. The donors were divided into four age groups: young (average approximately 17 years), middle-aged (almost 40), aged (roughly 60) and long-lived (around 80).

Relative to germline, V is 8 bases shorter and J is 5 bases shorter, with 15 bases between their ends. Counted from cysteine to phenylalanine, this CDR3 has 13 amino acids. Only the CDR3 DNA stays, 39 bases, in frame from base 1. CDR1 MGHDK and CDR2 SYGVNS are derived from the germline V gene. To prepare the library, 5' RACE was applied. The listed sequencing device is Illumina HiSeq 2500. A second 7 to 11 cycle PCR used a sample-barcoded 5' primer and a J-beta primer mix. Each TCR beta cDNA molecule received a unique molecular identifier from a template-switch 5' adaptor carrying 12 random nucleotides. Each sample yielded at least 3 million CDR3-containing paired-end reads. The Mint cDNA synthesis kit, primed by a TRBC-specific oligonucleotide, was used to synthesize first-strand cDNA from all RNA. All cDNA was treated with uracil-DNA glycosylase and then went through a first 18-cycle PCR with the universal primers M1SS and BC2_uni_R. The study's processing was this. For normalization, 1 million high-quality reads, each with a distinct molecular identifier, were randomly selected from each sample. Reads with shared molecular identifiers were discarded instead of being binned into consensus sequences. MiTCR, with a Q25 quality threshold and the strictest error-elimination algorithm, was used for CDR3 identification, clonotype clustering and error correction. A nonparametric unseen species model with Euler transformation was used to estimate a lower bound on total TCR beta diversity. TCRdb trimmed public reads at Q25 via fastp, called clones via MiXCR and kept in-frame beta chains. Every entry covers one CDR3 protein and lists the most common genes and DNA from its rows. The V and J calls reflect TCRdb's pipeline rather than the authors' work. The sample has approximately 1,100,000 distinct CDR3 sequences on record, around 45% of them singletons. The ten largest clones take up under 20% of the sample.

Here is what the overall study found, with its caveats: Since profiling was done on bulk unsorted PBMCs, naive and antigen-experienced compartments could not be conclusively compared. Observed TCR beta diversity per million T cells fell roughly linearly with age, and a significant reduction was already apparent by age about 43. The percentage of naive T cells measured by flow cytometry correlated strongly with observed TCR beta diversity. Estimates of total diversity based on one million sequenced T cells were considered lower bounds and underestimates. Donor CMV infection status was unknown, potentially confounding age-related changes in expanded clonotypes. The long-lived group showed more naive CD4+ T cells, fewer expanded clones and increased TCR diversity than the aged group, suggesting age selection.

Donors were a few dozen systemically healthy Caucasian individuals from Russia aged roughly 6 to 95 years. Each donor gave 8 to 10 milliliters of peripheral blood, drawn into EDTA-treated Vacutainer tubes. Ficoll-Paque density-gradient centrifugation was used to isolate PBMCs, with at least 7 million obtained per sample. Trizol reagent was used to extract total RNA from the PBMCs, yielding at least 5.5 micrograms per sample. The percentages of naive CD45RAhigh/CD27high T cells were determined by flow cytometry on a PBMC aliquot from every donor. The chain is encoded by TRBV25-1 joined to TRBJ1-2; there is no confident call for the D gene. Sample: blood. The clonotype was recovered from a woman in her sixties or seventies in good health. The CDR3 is CASEPRAGYGYTF. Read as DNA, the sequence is TGTGCCAGCGAACCCCGGGCCGGGTATGGCTACACCTTC.